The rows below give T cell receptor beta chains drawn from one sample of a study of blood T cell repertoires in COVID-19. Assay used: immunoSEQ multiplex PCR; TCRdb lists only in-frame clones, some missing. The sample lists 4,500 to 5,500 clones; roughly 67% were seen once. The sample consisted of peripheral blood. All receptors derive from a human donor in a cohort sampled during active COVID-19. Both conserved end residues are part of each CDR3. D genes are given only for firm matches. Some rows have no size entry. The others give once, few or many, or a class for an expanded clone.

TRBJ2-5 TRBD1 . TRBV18 CASSLDGTGSRRAQYF TGTGCCAGCTCACTAGACGGGACAGGATCCAGACGGGCCCAGTACTTC
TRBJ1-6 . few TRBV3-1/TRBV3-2 CASSQGTFNSPLHF TGTGCCAGCAGCCAAGGGACATTCAATTCACCCCTCCACTTT
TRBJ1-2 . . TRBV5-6 CASSLVGFRYGGYTF TGTGCCAGCAGCTTGGTGGGCTTCCGTTATGGAGGCTACACCTTC
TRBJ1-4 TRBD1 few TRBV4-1 CASSQASGTGATNEKLFF TGCGCCAGCAGCCAAGCATCCGGGACAGGTGCAACTAATGAAAAACTGTTTTTT
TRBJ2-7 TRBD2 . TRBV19 CASSIRGGSSYEQYF TGTGCCAGTAGTATACGAGGCGGGAGCTCCTACGAGCAGTACTTC
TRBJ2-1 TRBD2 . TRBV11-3 CASSSGLAGGSEQFF TGTGCCAGCAGCTCCGGACTAGCGGGGGGTAGTGAGCAGTTCTTC
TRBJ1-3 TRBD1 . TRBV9 CASEPQGAGNTIYF TGTGCCAGCGAACCACAGGGGGCAGGAAACACCATATATTTT
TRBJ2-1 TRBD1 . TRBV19 CASKGQGVGEQFF TGTGCCAGTAAGGGACAGGGAGTCGGTGAGCAGTTCTTC
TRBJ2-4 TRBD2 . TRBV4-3 CASSQLAGEDIQYF TGCGCCAGCAGCCAACTAGCGGGGGAAGACATTCAGTACTTC
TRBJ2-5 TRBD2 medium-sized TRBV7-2 CASSQGLVSGGAETQYF TGTGCCAGCAGCCAGGGGCTTGTTAGCGGGGGGGCCGAGACCCAGTACTTC
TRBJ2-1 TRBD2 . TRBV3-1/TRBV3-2 CASSPSLRGGYNEQFF TGTGCCAGCAGCCCCTCTCTGCGCGGGGGCTACAATGAGCAGTTCTTC
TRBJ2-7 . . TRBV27 CASRNPGRGSREQYF TGTGCCAGCAGAAACCCCGGTCGGGGGTCGCGCGAGCAGTACTTC
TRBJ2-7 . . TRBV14 CASSQQVSYEQYF TGTGCCAGCAGCCAACAGGTCAGCTACGAGCAGTACTTC
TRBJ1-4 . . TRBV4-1 CASSHSRVGEKLFF TGCGCCAGCAGCCACTCCAGGGTGGGCGAAAAACTGTTTTTT
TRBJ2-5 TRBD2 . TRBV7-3 CASSSQLAGGIETQYF TGTGCCAGCAGCTCGCAACTAGCGGGGGGTATAGAGACCCAGTACTTC
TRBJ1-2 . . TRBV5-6 CASSLWLSEKGGYTF TGTGCCAGCAGCTTGTGGCTATCCGAGAAGGGGGGCTACACCTTC
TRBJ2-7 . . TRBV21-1 CASSKGWGTLPYEQYF TGTGCCAGCAGCAAAGGGTGGGGGACTCTTCCCTACGAGCAGTACTTC
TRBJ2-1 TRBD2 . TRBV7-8 CASSSAGTRYNEQFF TGTGCCAGCAGTTCGGCCGGGACTAGGTACAATGAGCAGTTCTTC
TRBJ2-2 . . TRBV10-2 CASSERGQPGELFF TGCGCCAGCAGTGAACGAGGACAGCCAGGGGAGCTGTTTTTT
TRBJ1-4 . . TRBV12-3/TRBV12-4 CASFAGGPLFF TGTGCCAGCTTTGCGGGGGGACCATTGTTTTTT
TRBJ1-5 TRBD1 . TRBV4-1 CASSRIPTGRYSNQPQHF TGCGCCAGCAGCCGGATCCCGACAGGGAGATATAGCAATCAGCCCCAGCATTTT
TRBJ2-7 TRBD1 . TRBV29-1 CSVDDRGDEQYF TGCAGCGTTGACGACAGGGGCGACGAGCAGTACTTC
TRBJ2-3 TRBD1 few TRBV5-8 CASSLGQGNIGTDTQYF TGTGCCAGCAGCTTGGGACAGGGAAATATCGGCACAGATACGCAGTATTTT
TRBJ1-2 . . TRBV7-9 CASSPDISNYGYTF TGTGCCAGCAGCCCAGACATAAGTAACTATGGCTACACCTTC
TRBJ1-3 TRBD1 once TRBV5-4 CASSLGNRGSGNTIYF TGTGCCAGCAGCTTGGGGAACAGGGGCTCTGGAAACACCATATATTTT
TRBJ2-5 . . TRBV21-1 CATRLAGGSQYF TGTGCCACCCGACTAGCTGGGGGGTCCCAGTACTTC
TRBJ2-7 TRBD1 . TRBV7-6 CASSLGQGLYEQYF TGTGCCAGCAGCTTGGGACAGGGGCTCTACGAGCAGTACTTC
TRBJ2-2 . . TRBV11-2 CASSLLGGNTGELFF TGTGCCAGCAGCTTATTGGGGGGTAACACCGGGGAGCTGTTTTTT
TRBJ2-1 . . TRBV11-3 CASSLTHPAVPREQFF TGTGCCAGCAGCTTAACCCACCCAGCGGTGCCTCGAGAGCAGTTCTTC
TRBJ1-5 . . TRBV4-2 CASSDSVGDQPQHF TGTGCCAGCAGCGATTCTGTAGGGGATCAGCCCCAGCATTTT
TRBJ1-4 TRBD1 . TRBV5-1 CASRQGGSNEKLFF TGCGCCAGCCGACAGGGTGGAAGTAATGAAAAACTGTTTTTT
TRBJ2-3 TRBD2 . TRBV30 CAWRNSGGTDTQYF TGTGCCTGGAGAAATAGCGGGGGGACAGATACGCAGTATTTT
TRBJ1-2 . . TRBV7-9 CASREGGSSYYGYTF TGTGCCAGCAGGGAGGGGGGGAGCTCTTACTATGGCTACACCTTC
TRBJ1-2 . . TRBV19 CASSILDGYGYTF TGTGCCAGTAGTATCCTAGACGGCTATGGCTACACCTTC
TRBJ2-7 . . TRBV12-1 CASSVRGGVSYEQYF TGTGCCAGCAGCGTCAGAGGGGGGGTTTCTTACGAGCAGTACTTC
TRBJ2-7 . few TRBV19 CASSINSPYEQYF TGTGCCAGTAGTATTAACAGTCCCTACGAGCAGTACTTC
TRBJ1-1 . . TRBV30 CAIWYSENTEAFF TGTGCCATATGGTACAGTGAGAACACTGAAGCTTTCTTT
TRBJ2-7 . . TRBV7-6 CASSIFPRGNSYEQYF TGTGCCAGCAGCATTTTCCCCCGGGGGAACTCCTACGAGCAGTACTTC
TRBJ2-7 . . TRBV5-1 CASSLDGYEQYF TGCGCCAGCAGCTTGGACGGGTACGAGCAGTACTTC
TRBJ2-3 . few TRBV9 CASSVALSGSNTQYF TGTGCCAGCAGCGTAGCCCTTTCCGGGTCCAATACGCAGTATTTT
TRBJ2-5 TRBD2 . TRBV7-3 CASSLVGGGKETQYF TGTGCCAGCAGCTTAGTTGGCGGGGGGAAAGAGACCCAGTACTTC
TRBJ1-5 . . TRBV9 CASSPFGRGDLHF TGTGCCAGCAGCCCTTTCGGCAGGGGTGACTTACATTTT
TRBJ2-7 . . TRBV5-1 CASSLQGESHEQYF TGCGCCAGCAGCTTACAGGGTGAATCCCACGAGCAGTACTTC
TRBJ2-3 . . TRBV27 CASSDEGVDTQYF TGTGCCAGCAGTGACGAAGGAGTGGATACGCAGTATTTT
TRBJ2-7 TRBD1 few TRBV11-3 CASSFRTGLDEQYF TGTGCCAGCAGCTTTCGGACAGGGCTCGACGAGCAGTACTTC
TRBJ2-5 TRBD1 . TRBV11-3 CASSSMIYTGEETQYF TGTGCCAGCAGCTCCATGATATATACAGGGGAAGAGACCCAGTACTTC
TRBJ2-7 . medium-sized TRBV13 CASSFLAALGHEQYF TGTGCCAGCAGCTTTTTGGCAGCCCTAGGCCACGAGCAGTACTTC
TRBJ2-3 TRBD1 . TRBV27 CASSYRDRVVDTQYF TGTGCCAGCAGTTACCGGGACAGGGTAGTAGATACGCAGTATTTT
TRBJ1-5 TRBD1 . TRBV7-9 CASSLNRDSGSNQPQHF TGTGCCAGCAGCTTAAATCGGGACAGTGGGAGCAATCAGCCCCAGCATTTT
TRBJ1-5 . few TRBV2 CASSVGRTQREPQHF TGTGCCAGCAGTGTGGGGAGGACCCAGAGAGAGCCCCAGCATTTT
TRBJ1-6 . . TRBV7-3 CASSLGRRDSSSSYNSPLHF TGTGCCAGCAGCTTAGGTCGCAGGGACTCCTCGAGCTCCTATAATTCACCCCTCCACTTT
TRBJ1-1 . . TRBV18 CASSPGTGATEAFF TGTGCCAGCTCACCGGGTACAGGCGCTACTGAAGCTTTCTTT
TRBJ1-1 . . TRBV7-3 CASSSQGTTMNTEAFF TGTGCCAGCAGCTCCCAGGGGACTACCATGAACACTGAAGCTTTCTTT